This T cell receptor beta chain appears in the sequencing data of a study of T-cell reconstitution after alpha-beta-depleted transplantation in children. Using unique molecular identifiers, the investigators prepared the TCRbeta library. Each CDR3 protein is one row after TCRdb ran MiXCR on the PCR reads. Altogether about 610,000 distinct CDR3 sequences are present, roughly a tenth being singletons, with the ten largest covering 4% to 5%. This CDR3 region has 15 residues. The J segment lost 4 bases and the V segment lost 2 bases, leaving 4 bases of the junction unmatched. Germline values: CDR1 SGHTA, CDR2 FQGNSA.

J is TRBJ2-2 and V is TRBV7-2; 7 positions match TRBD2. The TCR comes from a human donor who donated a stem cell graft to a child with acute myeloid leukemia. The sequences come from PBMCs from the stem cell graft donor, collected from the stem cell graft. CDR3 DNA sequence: TGTGCCAGCAGCTTACTAGCGGATCTCACCGGGGAGCTGTTTTTT. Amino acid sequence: CASSLLADLTGELFF.